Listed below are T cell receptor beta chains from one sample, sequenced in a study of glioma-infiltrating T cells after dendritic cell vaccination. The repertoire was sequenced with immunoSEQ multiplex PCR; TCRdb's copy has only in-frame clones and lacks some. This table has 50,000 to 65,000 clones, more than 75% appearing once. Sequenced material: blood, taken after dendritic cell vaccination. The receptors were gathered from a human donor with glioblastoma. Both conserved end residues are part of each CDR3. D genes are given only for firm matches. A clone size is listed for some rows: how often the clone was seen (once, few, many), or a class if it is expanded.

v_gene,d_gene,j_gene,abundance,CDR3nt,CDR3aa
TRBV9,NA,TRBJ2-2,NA,TGTGCCAGCAGCGACACAGGGCTGAACACCGGGGAGCTGTTTTTT,CASSDTGLNTGELFF
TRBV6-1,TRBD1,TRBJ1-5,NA,TGTGCCAGCAGCGACTGGACAGGGAGGAATCAGCCCCAGCATTTT,CASSDWTGRNQPQHF
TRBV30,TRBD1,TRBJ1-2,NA,TGTGCCTGGAGTGGCGGGACAGGGGCCCTTAACTATGGCTACACCTTC,CAWSGGTGALNYGYTF
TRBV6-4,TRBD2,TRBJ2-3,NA,TGTGCCAGCAGTGACTCGGTTAGCGGGGGGACAGATACGCAGTATTTT,CASSDSVSGGTDTQYF
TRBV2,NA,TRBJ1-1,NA,TGTGCCAGCAGTGAAAGGGGGGGAAACACTGAAGCTTTCTTT,CASSERGGNTEAFF
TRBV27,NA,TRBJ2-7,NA,TGTGCCAGCAGTTTATACCCGGGTTCGGGCGAGCAGTACTTC,CASSLYPGSGEQYF
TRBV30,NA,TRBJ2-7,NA,TGTGCCTGGAGTATACGGGGCTACGAGCAGTACTTC,CAWSIRGYEQYF
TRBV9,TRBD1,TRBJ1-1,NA,TGTGCCAGCGGAACAGGGGCAACTGAAGCTTTCTTT,CASGTGATEAFF
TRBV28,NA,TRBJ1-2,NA,TGTGCCAGCAGTTTGCAACAGGGTCGTAACTATGGCTACACCTTC,CASSLQQGRNYGYTF
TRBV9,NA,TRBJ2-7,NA,TGTGCCAGCAGCGGGGGGCTAGCGGCTTCCTACGAGCAGTACTTC,CASSGGLAASYEQYF
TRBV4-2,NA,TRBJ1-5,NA,TGTGCCAGCAGCCAAGATATACTGCAGCCCCAGCATTTT,CASSQDILQPQHF
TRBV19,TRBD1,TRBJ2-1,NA,TGTGCCAGTACCCGGGACAGGGAGGTCAATGAGCAGTTCTTC,CASTRDREVNEQFF
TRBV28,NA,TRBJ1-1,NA,TGTGCCAGCAGTTGGGTTTCGGGGGGCACTGAAGCTTTCTTT,CASSWVSGGTEAFF
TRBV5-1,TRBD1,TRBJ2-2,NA,TGCGCCAGCAGCTTACTTAAGCAGGGGGACACCGGGGAGCTGTTTTTT,CASSLLKQGDTGELFF
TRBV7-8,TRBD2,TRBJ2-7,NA,TGTGCCAGCAGCTCCACACCGGGGGGTAGCTCCTACGAGCAGTACTTC,CASSSTPGGSSYEQYF
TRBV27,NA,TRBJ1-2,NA,TGTGCCAGCAGTCCGCAGGTTTCTTCCTATGGCTACACCTTC,CASSPQVSSYGYTF
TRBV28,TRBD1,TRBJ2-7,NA,TGTGCCAGCAGGGATGACAGGGCCCTCTACTACGAGCAGTACTTC,CASRDDRALYYEQYF
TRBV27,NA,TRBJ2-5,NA,TGTGCCAGCAGTTCATCGGACAGCCTACAAGAGACCCAGTACTTC,CASSSSDSLQETQYF
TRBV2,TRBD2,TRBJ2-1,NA,TGTGCCAGCACCTTCTCGGGGGGGTCCTACAATGAGCAGTTCTTC,CASTFSGGSYNEQFF
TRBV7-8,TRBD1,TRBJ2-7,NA,TGTGCCAGCAGCTCGACCGAACAGGGGGACCACGAGCAGTACTTC,CASSSTEQGDHEQYF
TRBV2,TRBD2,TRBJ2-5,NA,TGTGCCAGCAGCCGACTAGCGGGGGCCCCAGAGACCCAGTACTTC,CASSRLAGAPETQYF
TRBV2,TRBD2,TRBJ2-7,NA,TGTGCCAGCAGTGGCGCAGCGGGGAGCTCCTACGAGCAGTACTTC,CASSGAAGSSYEQYF
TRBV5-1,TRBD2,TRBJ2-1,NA,TGCGCCAGCAGCTCCGGGACTAGCGGGGGCCGTAGCACCGAGCAGTTCTTC,CASSSGTSGGRSTEQFF
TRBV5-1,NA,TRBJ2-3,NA,TGCGCCAGCAGTACTGGGGCATCTAGCACAGATACGCAGTATTTT,CASSTGASSTDTQYF
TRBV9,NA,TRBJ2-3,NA,TGTGCCAGCAGCCCCGGGGCGGGATCTAGCACAGATACGCAGTATTTT,CASSPGAGSSTDTQYF
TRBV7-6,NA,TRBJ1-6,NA,TGTGCCAGCAGCCCGGAGTTTAGTTCACCCCTCCACTTT,CASSPEFSSPLHF
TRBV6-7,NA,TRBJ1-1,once,TGTGCCAGCAGGAACACCAGGGGGAACACTGAAGCTTTCTTT,CASRNTRGNTEAFF
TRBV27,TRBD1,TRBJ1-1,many,TGTGCCAGCAGTTTGTCCGGGACAGGGACTTCAAAATTT,CASSLSGTGTSKF
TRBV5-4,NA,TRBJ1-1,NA,TGTGCCAGCAGCTGGGGGAGGGGGAACACTGAAGCTTTCTTT,CASSWGRGNTEAFF
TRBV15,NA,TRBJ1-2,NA,TGTGCCACCAGCCGGGGGGGCGATGGCTACACCTTC,CATSRGGDGYTF
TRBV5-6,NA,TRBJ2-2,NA,TGTGCCAGCAGCTACTCTGGCACCGGGGAGCTGTTTTTT,CASSYSGTGELFF
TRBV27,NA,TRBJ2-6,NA,TGTGCCAGCAGCCCTTTTCTATCTGGGGCCAACGTCCTGACTTTC,CASSPFLSGANVLTF
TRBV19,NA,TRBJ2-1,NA,TGTGCCAGTCGGGATGGCTCCTACAATGAGCAGTTCTTC,CASRDGSYNEQFF
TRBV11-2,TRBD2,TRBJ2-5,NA,TGTGCCAGCAGCTTAGGGCACCAGCGGGGGAGCGGGGAGACCCAGTACTTC,CASSLGHQRGSGETQYF
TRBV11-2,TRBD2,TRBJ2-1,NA,TGTGCCAGCAGCTTCCAAGCGGGGGGCCACAGGGATGAGCAGTTCTTC,CASSFQAGGHRDEQFF
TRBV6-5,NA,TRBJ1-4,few,TGTGCCAGCAGTTACGCAGGGGATGATGAAAAACTGTTTTTT,CASSYAGDDEKLFF
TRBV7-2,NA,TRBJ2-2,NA,TGTGCCAGCATTCCCCTAGCCGCATCCGGGGAGCTGTTTTTT,CASIPLAASGELFF
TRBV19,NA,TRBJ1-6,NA,TGTGCCAGTAGTCCAGGTGTCGCAAATTCACCCCTCCACTTT,CASSPGVANSPLHF
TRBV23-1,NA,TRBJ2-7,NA,TGCGCCAGAGGAAGTCTGATGGGACAACCCGGCCCCCTAAGCTCCTACGAGCAGTACTTC,CARGSLMGQPGPLSSYEQYF
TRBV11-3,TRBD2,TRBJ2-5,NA,TGTGCCAGCAGCTTGGGGACTAGCGGTCGGTCGGAGACCCAGTACTTC,CASSLGTSGRSETQYF